The 27 T cell receptor beta chains below were found in one sample sequenced in a study of T cell repertoires in cytomegalovirus infection. TCRdb processed the reads anew with MiXCR; each CDR3 protein has one entry. Here the sample spans approximately 73,000 distinct CDR3 sequences, roughly 39% being singletons. Their target antigens are unknown. The source was CD8+ T cells from cultured PBMCs, collected from culture after CMV antigen stimulation. The receptors derive from a human donor in good health (CMV status not recorded). Some clones in this sample may be carry-over from other donors' samples.

The rearrangement uses TRBV11-2 and TRBJ2-7; maybe TRBD1 (6 bases). The CDR3 loop spans 15 amino acids. The germline CDR1 and CDR2 sequences are SGHAT and FQNNGV. Trimming took 5 bases from V and 2 from J, leaving 16 bases between them. CDR3 amino acids: CASSPEWTDPYEQYF. The CDR3 DNA reads TGTGCCAGCAGCCCAGAATGGACAGACCCCTACGAGCAGTACTTC.

V is TRBV6-1 and J is TRBJ2-2; 10 nucleotides agree with TRBD1. V lost 5 bases, J lost 5 bases, and 8 bases stayed unmatched. The CDR3 is 16 residues long. CDR1 is MNHNS, CDR2 SASEGT, per germline. This chain's CDR3 is CASSFSGTGVTGELFF. CDR3 coding DNA: TGTGCCAGCAGTTTCTCCGGGACAGGGGTGACCGGGGAGCTGTTTTTT.

This clonotype was recorded a few times. The chain's CDR3 is CAIRIGETNTGELFF. CDR3 nucleotide sequence: TGTGCCATCAGGATCGGGGAGACGAACACCGGGGAGCTGTTTTTT. The rearrangement joins TRBV10-3 to TRBJ2-2, with a possible D match to TRBD2 (5 bases). The germline V and J ends were trimmed by 6 bases and 0 bases, with 11 bases remaining between them. The CDR3 length is 15 residues. Germline V gene data show CDR1 as ENHRY and CDR2 as SYGVKD.

The chain has TRBV4-1 and TRBJ2-7; D may be TRBD1 (7 bases). CDR1 and CDR2 (germline): MGHRA, YSYEKL. This CDR3 has 15 amino acids. V lost 1 base and J lost 3, with 13 bases in between. CDR3 loop: CASSQAAGGIYEQYF. The DNA for the CDR3 is TGCGCCAGCAGCCAAGCAGCAGGGGGGATCTACGAGCAGTACTTC.

This chain links TRBV6-2 or TRBV6-3 with TRBJ2-7, with TRBD1 identical over 7 bases. Losses at the gene ends were 5 bases for V and 4 bases for J; bases not matched to a gene: 8. From germline, CDR1 is MNHEY and CDR2 SVGEGT. The CDR3 is made up of 14 amino acids. The CDR3 DNA sequence: TGTGCCAGCAGTAAGGGACAGCACTTTTACGAGCAGTACTTC. It codes for CASSKGQHFYEQYF.

The chain links TRBV7-9 to TRBJ1-5; D perhaps matches TRBD1 (6 bases). The CDR3 runs 15 residues. The germline V gene encodes CDR1 SEHNR and CDR2 FQNEAQ (reference sequence). The V and J ends lost 2 bases and 9 bases respectively, with 17 bases between them. In DNA form, the CDR3 reads TGTGCCAGCAGCTTACGTCGGACAGACGATGGGCCCCAGCATTTT. This gives the protein CASSLRRTDDGPQHF.

This rearrangement joins TRBV7-9 to TRBJ1-4, with D hard to call. Germline CDR1 and CDR2: SEHNR and FQNEAQ (reference sequence). V dropped 1 base and J dropped 8 bases, with 5 bases sitting between them. This CDR3 comprises 12 residues. CDR3 DNA: TGTGCCAGCAGCTTAGGAACCGAAAAACTGTTTTTT. The encoded protein is CASSLGTEKLFF.

This clonotype was seen once. The CDR3 is CSVDSWGQGAHNEQFF. The CDR3 nucleotides are TGCAGCGTTGACTCGTGGGGACAGGGGGCCCACAATGAGCAGTTCTTC. The chain has TRBV29-1 and TRBJ2-1; 12 bases match TRBD1. V gave up 3 bases and J gave up 5 bases; unmatched junction bases: 8. The V gene's germline CDR1 is SQVTM and CDR2 ANQGSEA. The CDR3 runs 16 residues.

The rearrangement uses TRBV6-5 and TRBJ2-5; TRBD2 might be the D (6 bases). Per germline, CDR1 MNHEY and CDR2 SVGAGI. With 2 bases removed from V and 1 base from J, the gap between germline ends came to 8 bases. The CDR3 runs to 14 residues. CDR3 DNA: TGTGCCAGCAGTTACACCGGGAGCCAAGAGACCCAGTACTTC. Protein product: CASSYTGSQETQYF.

The CDR3 DNA reads as TGTGCCAGCCAAGACCCCAGGGGCGAGCAGTACTTC. This sequence encodes CASQDPRGEQYF. V usage is TRBV7-2 and J usage is TRBJ2-7, with D perhaps matching TRBD1 (6 bases). The germline V gene encodes CDR1 SGHTA and CDR2 FQGNSA. The CDR3 loop spans 12 amino acids. Trimming took 8 bases from V and 6 from J, leaving 14 bases between them.

V is TRBV27 and J is TRBJ2-1, with no clear D. The CDR3 consists of 13 residues. Germline V lookup: CDR1 MNHEY, CDR2 SMNVEV (reference sequence). V gave up 0 bases and J gave up 6 bases, with 6 bases separating them. CDR3 in amino acids: CASSLSRINEQFF. CDR3 coding DNA: TGTGCCAGCAGTTTATCCCGGATCAATGAGCAGTTCTTC.

DNA of the CDR3: TGTGCCAGCAGTCTCGACACAGGGTATTACGAGCAGTACTTC. Translating it yields CASSLDTGYYEQYF. V and J are TRBV7-2 and TRBJ2-7, with a possible D match to TRBD1 (6 bases). Germline V lookup: CDR1 SGHTA, CDR2 FQGNSA. The CDR3 sequence is 14 residues long. V dropped 6 bases and J dropped 4 bases, with 16 bases sitting between them.

This clonotype was observed at least ten times. V and J are TRBV7-8 and TRBJ2-3; 11 nucleotides line up with TRBD2. CDR1 and CDR2 (germline): SGHVS, FQNEAQ. The junction had 2 bases not matched to a gene; V was cut back by 2 bases and J by 4 bases. This CDR3 has 15 residues. The CDR3 DNA is TGTGCCAGCAGCTTAACTAGCGGGGGTCCAGATACGCAGTATTTT. Translation: CASSLTSGGPDTQYF.

This clonotype was counted only a few times. The J gene is TRBJ1-1, the V gene TRBV27; D is ambiguous. The CDR3 has 14 amino acids. The V gene lost 4 bases and the J gene lost 0 bases, with 9 bases spanning the gap. Germline assignment: CDR1 MNHEY and CDR2 SMNVEV (reference sequence). The CDR3 spells CASSSGVMNTEAFF. The CDR3 nucleotides are TGTGCCAGCAGTTCGGGTGTGATGAACACTGAAGCTTTCTTT.

CDR3 sequence: CASSHSTEAFF. The CDR3 DNA sequence: TGCGCCAGCAGCCACTCCACTGAAGCTTTCTTT. The chain carries TRBV4-1 and TRBJ1-1; the D is unclear. V lost 3 bases and J 4 bases, leaving 3 bases between the germline ends. The CDR3 is 11 amino acids. In germline, CDR1 is MGHRA, CDR2 YSYEKL.

This clonotype showed up many times. The chain links TRBV7-8 to TRBJ1-1; TRBD1 might be the D (5 bases). The CDR3 runs 14 residues. CDR1 and CDR2 (germline): SGHVS, FQNEAQ. The V gene lost 4 bases and the J gene lost 1 base, with 10 bases spanning the gap. CDR3 coding DNA: TGTGCCAGCAGCTCGGGGGTGGCGAACACTGAAGCTTTCTTT. The encoded protein is CASSSGVANTEAFF.

The V and J genes are TRBV12-3 or TRBV12-4 and TRBJ1-1; D is unresolved. This CDR3 is 14 amino acids long. Between the trimmed V and J ends, which lost 5 bases and 1 base, there was a span of 11 bases. The CDR3 bases are TGTGCCAGCAGTCTAAAAACAGAGAACACTGAAGCTTTCTTT. Translating it yields CASSLKTENTEAFF.

The chain uses TRBV7-3 and TRBJ1-3; perhaps TRBD1 as D (6 bases). Trimming removed 4 bases at V and 13 bases at J, with 14 bases between. This CDR3 has 12 residues. CDR1 SGHTA and CDR2 FQGTGA come from the germline V gene. In DNA form, the CDR3 reads TGTGCCAGCAGCTCGACACGGACAGCTATATATTTT. Protein product: CASSSTRTAIYF.

This clonotype was counted ten times or more. The chain recombines TRBV7-6 with TRBJ2-1; tentatively, D is TRBD2 (6 bases). The CDR3 spans 18 residues. The V gene's germline CDR1 is SGHVS and CDR2 FNYEAQ. V gave up 4 bases and J gave up 10 bases, with 29 bases separating them. The CDR3 DNA is TGTGCCAGCAGCTACCTACCGATGGCGGGGTCCACAAACGCGGAGCAGTTCTTC. Translated, it gives CASSYLPMAGSTNAEQFF.

The chain combines TRBV19 with TRBJ1-3; D remains unclear. V lost 6 bases and J 3 bases, leaving 9 bases between the germline ends. The CDR3 contains 13 residues. Per germline, CDR1 LNHDA and CDR2 SQIVND (reference sequence). CDR3 region: CASSLDVGNTIYF. CDR3 DNA: TGTGCCAGTAGCTTGGACGTTGGAAACACCATATATTTT. Based on the CDR3 plus reference TRBV19 and TRBJ1-3, the full variable domain is DGGITQSPKYLFRKEGQNVTLSCEQNLNHDAMYWYRQDPGQGLRLIYYSQIVNDFQKGDIAEGYSVSREKKESFPLTVTSAQKNPTAFYLCASSLDVGNTIYFGEGSWLTVV.

The V gene is TRBV28, the J gene TRBJ1-1; perhaps TRBD1 as D (5 bases). Germline-derived CDR1 and CDR2 are MDHEN and SYDVKM. This CDR3 region has 13 residues. V was trimmed by 5 bases and J by 4 bases, leaving 11 bases between them. CDR3 residues: CASSHRGGTEAFF. The CDR3 nucleotides read TGTGCCAGCAGTCACCGGGGGGGCACTGAAGCTTTCTTT.

The chain employs TRBV6-2 or TRBV6-3 and TRBJ2-4; D possibly uses TRBD1 or TRBD2 (6 bases each). The CDR3 sequence is 17 residues long. Germline-derived CDR1 and CDR2 are MNHEY and SVGEGT. V was clipped by 6 bases and J by 0 bases, with 18 bases between them. The CDR3 coding sequence is TGTGCCAGCAGCCTAGGGGGAGGCCCGGGAGCCAAAAACATTCAGTACTTC. This encodes CASSLGGGPGAKNIQYF.

The chain recombines TRBV27 with TRBJ2-7; a weak D match, TRBD2 (6 bases). The germline V gene encodes CDR1 MNHEY and CDR2 SMNVEV (reference sequence). CDR3 length: 14 residues. The V gene lost 6 bases and the J gene lost 4 bases, with 16 bases spanning the gap. The CDR3 nucleotides read TGTGCCAGCAGCCTGATGGGGGGAGGATACGAGCAGTACTTC. Its translation: CASSLMGGGYEQYF.

The chain is built from TRBV11-1 and TRBJ2-5, with TRBD1 as a possible D gene (6 bases). V lost 4 bases to trimming and J lost 0 bases, with 15 bases between them. From germline, CDR1 is SGHAT and CDR2 FQDESV (reference sequence). The CDR3 covers 16 residues. CDR3 region: CASSSDSLKYQETQYF. CDR3 coding DNA: TGTGCCAGCAGCTCGGACAGTTTAAAGTACCAAGAGACCCAGTACTTC.

The chain carries TRBV19 and TRBJ2-3; D tentatively reads TRBD1 or TRBD2 (5 bases each). V was shortened by 2 bases and J by 0 bases, with 18 bases between the two germline ends. The CDR3 loop spans 18 amino acids. Germline assignment: CDR1 LNHDA and CDR2 SQIVND (reference sequence). CDR3 coding DNA: TGTGCCAGTAGTATAATTTCTCTCGGGGACCTAAGCACAGATACGCAGTATTTT. The encoded protein is CASSIISLGDLSTDTQYF.

The V and J genes are TRBV12-5 and TRBJ2-7; TRBD1 is a possible D gene (5 bases). The CDR3 consists of 15 residues. V was cut by 4 bases and J by 3 bases, with 16 bases left in between. Germline V gene data show CDR1 as LGHNT and CDR2 as FRNRAP. The CDR3 protein is CASGSGHGTFYEQYF. CDR3 sequence (DNA): TGTGCTAGTGGTTCCGGACACGGCACCTTCTACGAGCAGTACTTC.

The chain joins TRBV6-8 to TRBJ2-3; tentatively, D is TRBD2 (6 bases). With 2 bases removed from V and 5 bases from J, the gap between germline ends came to 14 bases. The CDR3 has 15 amino acids. Germline lookup yields CDR1 MNHGY and CDR2 SAAAGT. The CDR3 protein is CASSYTAGPGDTQYF. For the CDR3, the DNA is TGTGCCAGCAGTTACACGGCGGGACCCGGAGATACGCAGTATTTT.